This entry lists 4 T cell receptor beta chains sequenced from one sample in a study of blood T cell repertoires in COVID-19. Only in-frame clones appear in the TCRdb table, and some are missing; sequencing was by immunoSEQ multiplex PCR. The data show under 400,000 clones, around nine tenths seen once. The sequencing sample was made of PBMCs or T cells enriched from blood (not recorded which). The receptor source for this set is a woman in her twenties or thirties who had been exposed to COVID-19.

CDR3 DNA sequence: TGTGCCAGCAGCCAGGGCCCAGCTTATAATTCACCCCTCCACTTT. Residues: CASSQGPAYNSPLHF. The chain links TRBV16 to TRBJ1-6; D is undetermined. Trimming pared 3 bases from V and 4 bases from J, leaving 10 bases between. The length of the CDR3 is 15 residues. Germline CDR1 reads KGHSY; CDR2 reads FQNENV.

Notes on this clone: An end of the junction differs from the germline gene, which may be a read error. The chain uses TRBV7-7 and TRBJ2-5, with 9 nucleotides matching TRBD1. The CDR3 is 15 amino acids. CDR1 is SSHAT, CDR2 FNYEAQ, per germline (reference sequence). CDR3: CASSRGTGNQETQYF. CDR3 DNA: TGTGCTAGCAGTCGCGGGACAGGGAACCAAGAGACCCAGTACTTC.

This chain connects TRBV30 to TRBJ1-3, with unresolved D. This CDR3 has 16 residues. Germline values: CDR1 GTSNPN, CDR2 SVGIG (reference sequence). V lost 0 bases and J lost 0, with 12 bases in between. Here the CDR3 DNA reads TGTGCCTGGAGTGTACTAAGTGCTCCCTCTGGAAACACCATATATTTT. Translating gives CAWSVLSAPSGNTIYF.

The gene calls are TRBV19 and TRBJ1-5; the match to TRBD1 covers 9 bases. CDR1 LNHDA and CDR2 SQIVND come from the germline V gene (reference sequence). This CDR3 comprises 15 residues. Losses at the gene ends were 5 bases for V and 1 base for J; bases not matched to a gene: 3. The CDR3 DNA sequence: TGTGCCAGTAGTGGGGGACAGGGAAGCAATCAGCCCCAGCATTTT. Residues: CASSGGQGSNQPQHF.